This TCR beta chain comes out of a study of OX40 agonist ivuxolimab in advanced cancers. Study summary: A male proportion of about 84% was recorded, with mean age around 64 years and range about 20 to 79. Three patients got partial responses; one had hepatocellular carcinoma and two had cutaneous melanoma.

The germline V gene has CDR1 SGHDT and CDR2 YYEEEE. V was trimmed by 3 bases and J by 3 bases, leaving 13 bases between them. The CDR3 totals 14 residues. Using immunoSEQ multiplex PCR, the repertoire was profiled, and TCRdb retains in-frame clones only, with some absent. In the table there are about 12,000 clones, about three quarters of which are singletons. The clonotype originates from an adult with an advanced solid tumor such as melanoma, head and neck, liver or kidney cancer. Specimen: CD4+ or CD8+ T cells sorted from blood, collected in a trial of the OX40 agonist ivuxolimab. This rearrangement joins TRBV5-6 to TRBJ2-7, with D possibly matching TRBD1 (6 bases). This CDR3 is CASSSTGGGYEQYF. The CDR3 DNA is TGTGCCAGCAGCTCGACAGGTGGGGGCTACGAGCAGTACTTC.